What follows is one T cell receptor (beta chain) and its context. Its target is unknown. The CDR3 loop spans 16 amino acids. V gave up 6 bases and J gave up 3 bases, with 20 bases separating them. Germline CDR1 is SNHLY and CDR2 is FYNNEI. The data originate from a study of shared clonotypes between healthy human individuals. About the research overall: Three plates were used per donor for CD4 naive, three for CD4 memory, two for CD8 naive and one for CD8 memory. Study-wide points: Naive subsets tended to show greater estimated richness than memory subsets. Some clonotypes were shared by all four sorted-subset donors, while others were not shared. The non-shared ones had lower generation probabilities than the shared ones.

Caucasian adults living in Nashville, Tennessee, provided all samples. This table comes from immunoSEQ multiplex PCR, and its TCRdb copy is limited to in-frame clones, with some not included. The sample has about 320,000 clones; roughly 91% are singletons. The rearrangement joins TRBV2 to TRBJ1-2, with unresolved D. Sequencing was done on a sample of memory CD8+ T cells sorted from blood. Subset indicated: CD45RO+ cells pooled with CCR7-negative TemRA cells. The sequence came from a man aged 18 to 35 in good health. CDR3 protein: CASRPLEPRRHYGYTF. DNA for the CDR3: TGTGCCAGCAGGCCCCTGGAGCCGAGGCGACACTATGGCTACACCTTC. The complete variable domain, with remaining parts taken from reference TRBV2 and TRBJ1-2, reads EPEVTQTPSHQVTQMGQEVILRCVPISNHLYFYWYRQILGQKVEFLVSFYNNEISEKSEIFDDQFSVERPDGSNFTLKIRSTKLEDSAMYFCASRPLEPRRHYGYTFGSGTRLTVV.